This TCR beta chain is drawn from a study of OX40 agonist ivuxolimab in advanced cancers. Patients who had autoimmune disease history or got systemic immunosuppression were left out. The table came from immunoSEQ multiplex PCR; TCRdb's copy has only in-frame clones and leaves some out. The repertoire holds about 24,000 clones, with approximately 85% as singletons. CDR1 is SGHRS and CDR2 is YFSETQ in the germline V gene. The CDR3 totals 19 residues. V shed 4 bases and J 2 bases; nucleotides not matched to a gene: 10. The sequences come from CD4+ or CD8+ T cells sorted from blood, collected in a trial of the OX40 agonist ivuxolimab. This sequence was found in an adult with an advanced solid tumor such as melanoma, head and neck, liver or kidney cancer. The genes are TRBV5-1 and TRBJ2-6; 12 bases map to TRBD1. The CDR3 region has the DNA TGCGCCAGCAGCACGACCGGGACAGGGGGCCGGGCTGGGGCCAACGTCCTGACTTTC. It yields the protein CASSTTGTGGRAGANVLTF. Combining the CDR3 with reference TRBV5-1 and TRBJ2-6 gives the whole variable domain KAGVTQTPRYLIKTRGQQVTLSCSPISGHRSVSWYQQTPGQGLQFLFEYFSETQRNKGNFPGRFSGRQFSNSRSEMNVSTLELGDSALYLCASSTTGTGGRAGANVLTFGAGSRLTVL.